The 9 T cell receptor beta chains below come from one sample, sequenced in a study of naive and memory T cell subsets. Both TRBC1 and TRBC2 were covered by a beta constant-region primer of two equimolar oligonucleotides. Nested alpha and beta constant-region primers with the SP2 primer drove four PCR rounds on ligated cDNA. TCRdb passed the UMI-ligation and nested PCR reads through MiXCR, listing each CDR3 protein once. The sample has more than 100,000 distinct CDR3 sequences, 35% to 40% seen once. The sample comprised central memory CD4+ T cells from blood. Every receptor here comes from a human donor in good health.

The J gene is TRBJ2-7, the V gene TRBV29-1; 10 bases map to TRBD1. The CDR3 runs to 13 residues. Germline-derived CDR1 and CDR2 are SQVTM and ANQGSEA. J gave up 1 base and V 6 bases, and 3 bases lay outside the gene matches. The chain's CDR3 is CSVSDRGSYEQYF. CDR3 DNA: TGCAGCGTGTCGGACAGGGGGTCCTACGAGCAGTACTTC.

The rearrangement joins TRBV12-3 or TRBV12-4 to TRBJ2-2; no clear D. The V end was cut by 4 bases, the J end by 7 bases, with 10 bases between. The CDR3 runs 13 residues. The CDR3 nucleotides read TGTGCCAGCAGTTGGCGGACCATCGGGGAGCTGTTTTTT. This gives the protein CASSWRTIGELFF.

This clonotype was recorded a few times. CDR3 sequence (DNA): TGCAGTGCTAGAGTCCCCTACGGGAGGCGGGGCCACTCCTACGAGCAGTACTTC. This translates into CSARVPYGRRGHSYEQYF. The chain couples TRBV20-1 to TRBJ2-7; 7 bases align to TRBD2. This CDR3 contains 18 residues. The V segment lost 1 base and the J segment 0 bases; nucleotides outside the gene matches: 15. Germline lookup yields CDR1 DFQATT and CDR2 SNEGSKA (reference sequence).

The gene calls are TRBV29-1 and TRBJ2-1; 14 nucleotides line up with TRBD2. The J segment lost 0 bases and the V segment lost 7 bases, leaving 8 bases of the junction unmatched. This CDR3 is 17 amino acids long. Germline V gives CDR1 SQVTM, CDR2 ANQGSEA. The CDR3 DNA reads as TGCAGCGGAAGGACTAGCGGGAGGAAAAGCTCCTACAATGAGCAGTTCTTC. Translation: CSGRTSGRKSSYNEQFF.

The chain links TRBV7-9 to TRBJ1-5, with D unresolved. CDR3 length: 12 amino acids. Germline CDR1 SEHNR, CDR2 FQNEAQ (reference sequence). V dropped 6 bases and J dropped 0 bases, with 3 bases sitting between them. CDR3 in amino acids: CASSNSNQPQHF. Here the CDR3 DNA reads TGTGCCAGCAGTAATAGCAATCAGCCCCAGCATTTT.

The chain recombines TRBV6-5 with TRBJ2-1, with D possibly TRBD1 on 5 matching bases. Deletions cut 4 bases from V and 0 bases from J, with 13 bases between. The CDR3 is 16 residues long. Germline V gene data show CDR1 as MNHEY and CDR2 as SVGAGI. The CDR3 coding sequence is TGTGCCAGCAGTTTGCAGGGCACGAGCTCCTACAATGAGCAGTTCTTC. It codes for CASSLQGTSSYNEQFF.

The chain combines TRBV5-6 with TRBJ2-1; D may be TRBD1 (8 bases). Germline assignment: CDR1 SGHDT and CDR2 YYEEEE. V lost 4 bases and J lost 7, with 21 bases in between. The CDR3 has 16 amino acids. The CDR3: CASSLAGGGRKNEQFF. In nucleotides, the CDR3 is TGTGCCAGCAGCCTGGCAGGGGGCGGGAGAAAGAATGAGCAGTTCTTC.

This clonotype was found many times. The V gene is TRBV7-2, the J gene TRBJ2-3, with 8 nucleotides matching TRBD2. The germline V gene has CDR1 SGHTA and CDR2 FQGNSA. The CDR3 covers 15 residues. V dropped 5 bases and J dropped 4; count of bases not matched to a gene: 8. The chain's CDR3 is CASSLHSGIADTQYF. CDR3 DNA sequence: TGTGCCAGCAGCCTACATAGCGGGATAGCAGATACGCAGTATTTT.

This clonotype appeared many times. The chain joins TRBV7-2 to TRBJ2-3; TRBD2 matches 8 bases. The trim removed 3 bases at V and 2 bases at J, leaving 4 bases unmatched. Germline V lookup: CDR1 SGHTA, CDR2 FQGNSA. The length of the CDR3 is 15 residues. The CDR3 region has the DNA TGTGCCAGCAGCTTTAGCGGGGTAAACACAGATACGCAGTATTTT. Translation gives CASSFSGVNTDTQYF.